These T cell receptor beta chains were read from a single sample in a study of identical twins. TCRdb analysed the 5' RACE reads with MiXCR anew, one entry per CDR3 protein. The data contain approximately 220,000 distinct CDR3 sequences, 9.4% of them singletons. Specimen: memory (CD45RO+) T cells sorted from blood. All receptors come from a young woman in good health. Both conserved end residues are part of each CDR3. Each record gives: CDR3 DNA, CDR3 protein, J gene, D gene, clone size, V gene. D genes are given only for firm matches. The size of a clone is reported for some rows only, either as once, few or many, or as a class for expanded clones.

TGTGCCACCCGACAGGGGCGGGGGGAAAAACTGTTTTTT CATRQGRGEKLFF TRBJ1-4 TRBD1 . TRBV15
TGCAGTGCTAGAGCGACAGGGCTGGAGGACGAGCAGTACTTC CSARATGLEDEQYF TRBJ2-7 TRBD1 . TRBV20-1
TGCGCCAGCAGCCAAGATATCGGCGCGGGAGGGCCTCGGAAATATTTT CASSQDIGAGGPRKYF TRBJ2-3 TRBD2 . TRBV4-3
TGCAGCGTCGAGGGGGGGTGGGGCACTGAAGCTTTCTTT CSVEGGWGTEAFF TRBJ1-1 . . TRBV29-1
TGCGCCAGCAGCCAGGGCCTCGACGGGAGTGCGTTCTTC CASSQGLDGSAFF TRBJ2-1 . . TRBV4-3
TGTGCCAGCAGAGAAGGAGGGAGGGTCAACGAGCAGTACTTC CASREGGRVNEQYF TRBJ2-7 TRBD2 . TRBV7-8
TGCGCCAGCAGCTTGGCCGGGGAAATGAATGGCTACACCTTC CASSLAGEMNGYTF TRBJ1-2 . many TRBV5-1
TGTGCCAGCAGTTTAGAACCCAGTGGACAGGGACACAATGAGCAGTTCTTC CASSLEPSGQGHNEQFF TRBJ2-1 TRBD1 . TRBV12-3/TRBV12-4
TGTGCCAGCAGCACCGAGGTTGGGGGCGAGCAGTACTTC CASSTEVGGEQYF TRBJ2-7 . . TRBV14
TGCGCCAGCAGCCCCTTGGGCAGGTACGAGCAGTACTTC CASSPLGRYEQYF TRBJ2-7 . . TRBV5-1
TGTGCCAGCAGCTTCTGGGGCAGGGGTTGGAGGACTGAAGCTTTCTTT CASSFWGRGWRTEAFF TRBJ1-1 . . TRBV12-3/TRBV12-4
TGTGCCAGCAGTTCCATACTAGCGGCAATGAACACCGGGGAGCTGTTTTTT CASSSILAAMNTGELFF TRBJ2-2 TRBD2 . TRBV5-8
TGTGCCACTACCCCCGGGACTAACTATGGCTACACCTTC CATTPGTNYGYTF TRBJ1-2 . . TRBV19